Given below is one T cell receptor beta chain in context. The sample holds a few counts of this clonotype. Its specific antigen is unknown. No much larger clonotype is one base removed from it; base qualities were not supplied. These data originate in a study of T cell repertoires in cytomegalovirus infection (dated by TCRdb to the late 2010s). Study-wide context: Donor HLA type was relevant to the analysis, as public TCR beta signatures indicated carriage of CMV infection together with the matching HLA type.

CDR1 and CDR2, looked up from the germline V gene, are MGHRA and YSYEKL. The CDR3 measures 12 amino acids from cysteine to phenylalanine. CDR3 DNA is the only sequence kept; it has 36 bases, read in frame from the first base. V lost 5 bases and J lost 6 bases; the stretch between them is 9 bases long. Overall study results and their limits: In both this cohort and an independent cohort of more than 350 donors, the cumulative frequency of public TCR beta family members distinguished carriers of CMV infection plus the relevant HLA type. The ex vivo response was dominated by HLA-C-restricted CMV-specific TCR beta clonotypes, which also provided the single most frequent clonotype in two of eight donors.

The instrument given in TCRdb is Illumina HiSeq 1500. TCRdb reran the public reads through fastp at Q25 and MiXCR, keeping productive beta chains. Every CDR3 protein is listed once, alongside the most common genes and DNA of its rows. In this sample the table shows under 850,000 distinct CDR3 sequences, less than 40% of which occur a single time. The top ten clonotypes cover around 2.8% of the sample. Material for sequencing was PBMCs. This clonotype was sampled from a human donor in good health (CMV status not recorded). Some clones in this sample may be carry-over from other donors' samples. This sequence uses TRBV4-1 and TRBJ2-3; the D gene lacks a confident call. CDR3 sequence: CASSYTWDTQYF. The nucleotides read TGCGCCAGCAGCTACACATGGGATACGCAGTATTTT.